The 23 T cell receptor beta chains reported below all come from one sample, sequenced in a study of blood T cell repertoires in COVID-19. This table comes from immunoSEQ multiplex PCR, and its TCRdb copy is limited to in-frame clones, with some not included. Of approximately 320,000 clones detected, 89% appear once; the ten largest clones hold around 10%. The sequenced sample was peripheral blood. The receptors stem from a woman aged 30 to 39 with COVID-19, enrolled during active disease.

The chain links TRBV27 to TRBJ1-6; 8 positions agree with TRBD1. J lost 0 bases, V lost 4 bases, and 5 bases had no gene match. Germline CDR1 and CDR2: MNHEY and SMNVEV (reference sequence). This CDR3 comprises 17 residues. CDR3 loop: CASSYRQGSSYNSPLHF. The CDR3 DNA sequence: TGTGCCAGCAGTTATCGACAGGGGAGCTCCTATAATTCACCCCTCCACTTT.

The chain employs TRBV28 and TRBJ1-6; D remains ambiguous. Between the trimmed V and J ends, which lost 3 bases and 7 bases, there was a span of 10 bases. This CDR3 contains 14 residues. Germline loops: CDR1 MDHEN, CDR2 SYDVKM. CDR3 sequence: CASSLVQNNSPLHF. The CDR3 DNA reads as TGTGCCAGCAGTTTGGTACAGAACAATTCACCCCTCCACTTT.

This clone was seen more than once but under ten times. This chain links TRBV6-5 with TRBJ1-2; weak D call: TRBD1 (6 bases). CDR1 MNHEY and CDR2 SVGAGI come from the germline V gene. V lost 8 bases, J lost 7 bases, and 23 bases lay in between. The CDR3 is 15 residues long. The CDR3 region is CASPDIGGAWGGYTF. CDR3 DNA sequence: TGTGCCAGCCCCGACATAGGGGGAGCGTGGGGTGGCTACACCTTC.

This clone was detected only once. The chain uses TRBV6-2 or TRBV6-3 and TRBJ2-7; possible D gene TRBD2, 6 bases. V dropped 6 bases and J dropped 3 bases, with 15 bases sitting between them. Germline V CDR1 and CDR2: MNHEY, SVGEGT. This CDR3 is 14 amino acids long. Written as DNA, the CDR3 is TGTGCCAGCAGCAACCCTAGCGAGGACTACGAGCAGTACTTC. It is translated as CASSNPSEDYEQYF.

V usage is TRBV29-1 and J usage is TRBJ2-3, with 7 bases lining up with TRBD2. The germline V gene encodes CDR1 SQVTM and CDR2 ANQGSEA. V dropped 6 bases and J dropped 0; count of bases not matched to a gene: 6. The CDR3 totals 14 residues. CDR3 nucleotide sequence: TGCAGCGTATTGACAGCGGGGAGCACAGATACGCAGTATTTT. Translation gives CSVLTAGSTDTQYF.

The V and J genes are TRBV5-1 and TRBJ1-1, with 10 positions matching TRBD1. The trim removed 0 bases at V and 9 bases at J, leaving 5 bases unmatched. The CDR3 runs 14 residues. Looked up from germline, CDR1 is SGHRS and CDR2 is YFSETQ. CDR3 in amino acids: CASSLGQGADKAFF. DNA for the CDR3: TGCGCCAGCAGCTTGGGACAGGGGGCGGACAAAGCTTTCTTT.

The CDR3 protein is CASSLGRVSGRANQPQHF. Written as DNA, the CDR3 is TGTGCCAGCAGCTTAGGCCGGGTCTCCGGGCGGGCAAATCAGCCCCAGCATTTT. The J gene is TRBJ1-5, the V gene TRBV7-8; no clear D gene. CDR1 is SGHVS and CDR2 is FQNEAQ in the germline V gene. The V and J ends lost 1 base and 4 bases respectively, with 20 bases between them. CDR3 length: 18 amino acids.

This chain connects TRBV5-1 to TRBJ2-3; D is uncertain. The V gene lost 2 bases and the J gene lost 1 base, with 5 bases spanning the gap. This CDR3 contains 13 residues. Looked up from germline, CDR1 is SGHRS and CDR2 is YFSETQ. CDR3 bases: TGCGCCAGCAGCTTTTCCGGCACAGATACGCAGTATTTT. Protein product: CASSFSGTDTQYF.

The chain recombines TRBV7-2 with TRBJ1-5; D is uncertain. Trimming cost V 5 bases and J 9 bases, with 11 bases left between them. This CDR3 is 12 amino acids long. CDR1 and CDR2 (germline): SGHTA, FQGNSA. CDR3: CASSPIGPPQHF. In DNA, the CDR3 is TGTGCCAGCAGCCCGATTGGGCCGCCCCAGCATTTT.

With respect to this clone: The same CDR3 also results from other DNA sequences found in this sample. The chain has TRBV19 and TRBJ1-1; D remains ambiguous. Germline CDR1 LNHDA, CDR2 SQIVND (reference sequence). The CDR3 consists of 13 residues. V dropped 5 bases and J dropped 1 base, with 8 bases sitting between them. The CDR3: CASSSSGNTEAFF. In nucleotides, the CDR3 is TGTGCCAGTAGTTCTTCAGGGAACACTGAAGCTTTCTTT.

The rearrangement joins TRBV3-1 (or the pseudogene TRBV3-2) to TRBJ2-1; 10 bases fit TRBD1. V lost 4 bases and J lost 8; bases outside the gene matches: 11. Germline-derived CDR1 and CDR2 are LGHDT and YNNKEL (reference sequence). CDR3 length: 16 amino acids. The CDR3 sequence: CASSPGTGEFFDEQFF. The DNA of the CDR3 is TGTGCCAGCAGCCCAGGGACAGGGGAGTTCTTCGATGAGCAGTTCTTC.

V and J are TRBV13 and TRBJ1-1; D gene ambiguous. This CDR3 is built from 13 residues. V lost 5 bases and J lost 0, with 7 bases in between. Looked up from germline, CDR1 is PRHDT and CDR2 is FYEKMQ (reference sequence). The CDR3 DNA follows: TGTGCCAGCAGCCTGGAGTTGAACACTGAAGCTTTCTTT. Its protein product is CASSLELNTEAFF.

J is TRBJ2-7 and V is TRBV4-1; 7 bases are shared with TRBD1. The CDR3 runs 18 residues. V was pared by 7 bases and J by 2 bases, with 20 bases of the junction left unmatched. Germline V CDR1 and CDR2: MGHRA, YSYEKL. In DNA, the CDR3 is TGCGCCAGCATCATCGAAAAGAAGGGGACAGAGCCTACCTACGAGCAGTACTTC. Its protein product is CASIIEKKGTEPTYEQYF.

The V gene is TRBV5-1, the J gene TRBJ2-5; a possible D gene is TRBD2 (6 bases). The germline gives CDR1 SGHRS, CDR2 YFSETQ. CDR3 size: 14 residues. V was trimmed by 2 bases and J by 2 bases, leaving 10 bases between them. The CDR3 DNA sequence: TGCGCCAGCAGCTTTGGGGACTCTCAAGAGACCCAGTACTTC. Translation: CASSFGDSQETQYF.

The chain employs TRBV2 and TRBJ2-7; a possible D gene is TRBD1 (6 bases). Germline V CDR1 and CDR2: SNHLY, FYNNEI. CDR3 length: 16 residues. The V gene lost 4 bases and the J gene lost 0 bases, with 16 bases spanning the gap. The DNA for the CDR3 is TGTGCCAGCAGTGGGGGGCTAAGGGGACCCTCCTACGAGCAGTACTTC. Protein sequence: CASSGGLRGPSYEQYF.

V and J are TRBV12-3 or TRBV12-4 and TRBJ2-4, with 7 positions matching TRBD2. This CDR3 has 13 residues. The V gene end was trimmed by 8 bases and the J gene end by 8 bases; junction bases not matched to a gene: 9. This chain's CDR3 is CASRPASGDIQYF. The DNA of the CDR3 is TGTGCCAGCCGTCCAGCCAGCGGGGACATTCAGTACTTC.

The chain uses TRBV7-2 and TRBJ1-2; possible D gene TRBD1, 6 bases. The CDR3 sequence is 13 residues long. CDR1 and CDR2 (germline): SGHTA, FQGNSA. V lost 5 bases and J 4 bases, leaving 11 bases between the germline ends. CDR3 amino acids: CASSQGLGYGYTF. The CDR3 nucleotides read TGTGCCAGCAGCCAGGGGTTAGGCTATGGCTACACCTTC.

This clone was detected only once. The V gene is TRBV27, the J gene TRBJ2-1; D possibly corresponds to TRBD2 (6 bases). V lost 6 bases and J lost 3, with 21 bases in between. The germline CDR1 and CDR2 sequences are MNHEY and SMNVEV (reference sequence). This CDR3 comprises 17 residues. The CDR3 region is CASRGVRPGLNYNEQFF. The DNA for the CDR3 is TGTGCCAGCAGAGGGGTACGGCCGGGACTTAACTACAATGAGCAGTTCTTC.

The chain joins TRBV3-1 (or the pseudogene TRBV3-2) to TRBJ2-3; D unclear. Germline V gives CDR1 LGHDT, CDR2 YNNKEL (reference sequence). V lost 4 bases to trimming and J lost 2 bases, with 13 bases between them. This CDR3 is built from 15 residues. The CDR3 loop is CASSRPGSYTDTQYF. In nucleotides, the CDR3 is TGTGCCAGCAGCCGCCCGGGTAGCTACACAGATACGCAGTATTTT.

This clone was picked up a small number of times. The V gene is TRBV5-4, the J gene TRBJ2-7; 13 bases agree with TRBD2. CDR1 and CDR2 from the germline V gene are SGHNT and YYREEE (reference sequence). The CDR3 sequence is 15 residues long. V lost 5 bases and J lost 5; bases outside the gene matches: 7. CDR3: CASSWWTSGGHEQYF. CDR3 sequence (DNA): TGTGCCAGCAGTTGGTGGACTAGCGGGGGCCACGAGCAGTACTTC.

The chain joins TRBV7-9 to TRBJ2-7; D is possibly TRBD2 (5 bases). The CDR3 sequence is 13 residues long. V shed 5 bases and J shed 1 base, with 9 bases lying between them. CDR1 SEHNR and CDR2 FQNEAQ come from the germline V gene (reference sequence). The chain's CDR3 is CASSIPGSYEQYF. The CDR3 coding sequence is TGTGCCAGCAGCATCCCGGGATCCTACGAGCAGTACTTC.

CDR3 residues: CASSVRTYGLAGGPHNEQFF. CDR3 nucleotide sequence: TGTGCCAGCAGCGTAAGAACGTACGGACTAGCGGGGGGGCCACACAATGAGCAGTTCTTC. The chain is built from TRBV28 and TRBJ2-1; 15 positions agree with TRBD2. From germline, CDR1 is MDHEN and CDR2 SYDVKM. Trimming cost V 6 bases and J 5 bases; bases outside gene matches: 17. The CDR3 sequence is 20 residues long.

J is TRBJ2-1 and V is TRBV5-1; perhaps TRBD1 as D (6 bases). Trimming removed 2 bases from V and 6 bases from J, with 12 bases in between. The CDR3 has 14 residues. Germline V gene data show CDR1 as SGHRS and CDR2 as YFSETQ. The CDR3 reads CASSLQGFVNEQFF. The CDR3, as DNA: TGCGCCAGCAGCTTACAGGGTTTTGTCAATGAGCAGTTCTTC.